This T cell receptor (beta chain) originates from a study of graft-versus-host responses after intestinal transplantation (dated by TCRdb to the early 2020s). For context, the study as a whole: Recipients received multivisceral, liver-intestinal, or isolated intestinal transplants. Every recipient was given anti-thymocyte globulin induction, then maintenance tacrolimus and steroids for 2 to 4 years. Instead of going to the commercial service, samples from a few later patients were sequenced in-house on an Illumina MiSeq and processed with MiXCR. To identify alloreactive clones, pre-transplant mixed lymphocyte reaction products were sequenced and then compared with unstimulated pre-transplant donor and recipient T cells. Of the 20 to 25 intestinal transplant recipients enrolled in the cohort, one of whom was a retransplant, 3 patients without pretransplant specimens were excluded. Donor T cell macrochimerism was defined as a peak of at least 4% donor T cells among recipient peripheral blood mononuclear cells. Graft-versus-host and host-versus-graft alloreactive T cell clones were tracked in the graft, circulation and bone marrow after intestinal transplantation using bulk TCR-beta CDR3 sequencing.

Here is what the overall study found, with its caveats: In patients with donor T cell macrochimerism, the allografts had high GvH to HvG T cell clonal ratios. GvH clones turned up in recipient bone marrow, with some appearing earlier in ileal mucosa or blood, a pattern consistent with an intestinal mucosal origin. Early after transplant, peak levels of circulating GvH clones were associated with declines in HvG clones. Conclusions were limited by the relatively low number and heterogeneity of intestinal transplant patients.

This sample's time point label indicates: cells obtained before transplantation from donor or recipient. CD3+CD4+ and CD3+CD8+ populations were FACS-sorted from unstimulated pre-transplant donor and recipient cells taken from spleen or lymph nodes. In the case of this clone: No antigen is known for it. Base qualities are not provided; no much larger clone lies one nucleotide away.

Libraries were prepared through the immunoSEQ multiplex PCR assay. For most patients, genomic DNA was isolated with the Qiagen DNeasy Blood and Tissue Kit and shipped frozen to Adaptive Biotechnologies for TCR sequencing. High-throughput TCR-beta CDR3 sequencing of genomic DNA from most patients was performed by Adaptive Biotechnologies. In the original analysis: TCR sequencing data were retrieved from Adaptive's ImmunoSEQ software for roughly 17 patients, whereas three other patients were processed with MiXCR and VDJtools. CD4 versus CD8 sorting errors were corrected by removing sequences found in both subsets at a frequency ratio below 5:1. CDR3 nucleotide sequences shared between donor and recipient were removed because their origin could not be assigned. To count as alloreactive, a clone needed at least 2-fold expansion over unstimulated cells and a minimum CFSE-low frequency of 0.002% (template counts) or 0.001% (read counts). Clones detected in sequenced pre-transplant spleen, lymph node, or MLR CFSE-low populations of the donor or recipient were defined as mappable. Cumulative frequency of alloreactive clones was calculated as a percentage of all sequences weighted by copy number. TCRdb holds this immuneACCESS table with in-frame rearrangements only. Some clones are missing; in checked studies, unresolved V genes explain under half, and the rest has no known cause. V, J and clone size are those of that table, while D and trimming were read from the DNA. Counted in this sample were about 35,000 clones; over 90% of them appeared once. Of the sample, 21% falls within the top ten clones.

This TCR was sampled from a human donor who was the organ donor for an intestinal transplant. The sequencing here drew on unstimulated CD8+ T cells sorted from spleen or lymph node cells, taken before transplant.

CDR3 region: CASSVSTEELGLEQYF. At the DNA level, the sequence is TGTGCCAGCAGCGTCTCCACAGAGGAACTAGGTCTCGAGCAGTACTTC. The rearrangement combines TRBV11-2 with TRBJ2-7; the best D guess is TRBD2, with 5 bases matching. The germline V gene specifies SGHAT as CDR1 and FQNNGV as CDR2. The trim is 5 bases for V and 6 bases for J, with a gap of 23 bases between the germline ends. CDR3 length: 16 amino acids, cysteine to phenylalanine. This entry keeps only the CDR3 DNA: 48 bases, framed from base 1. Joined to the reference TRBV11-2 and TRBJ2-7 proteins, this CDR3 gives the full variable domain: EAGVAQSPRYKIIEKRQSVAFWCNPISGHATLYWYQQILGQGPKLLIQFQNNGVVDDSQLPKDRFSAERLKGVDSTLKIQPAKLEDSAVYLCASSVSTEELGLEQYFGPGTRLTVT.